Following are 27 T cell receptor beta chains from one sample sequenced in a study of blood T cell repertoires in COVID-19. Only in-frame clones appear in the TCRdb table, and some are missing; sequencing was by immunoSEQ multiplex PCR. The table includes about 140,000 clones, 75% to 90% detected once. What was sequenced was PBMCs or T cells enriched from blood (not recorded which). These TCRs come from a man aged 60-69 years who had recovered from COVID-19.

V is TRBV28 and J is TRBJ2-1; D call uncertain. The germline V and J ends were trimmed by 3 bases and 4 bases, with 7 bases remaining between them. The length of the CDR3 is 13 residues. Germline values: CDR1 MDHEN, CDR2 SYDVKM. The CDR3 loop reads CASSFSEYNEQFF. CDR3 sequence (DNA): TGTGCCAGCAGTTTTTCGGAGTACAATGAGCAGTTCTTC.

This chain uses TRBV18 with TRBJ2-7, with D possibly being TRBD2 (6 bases). Germline V gene data show CDR1 as KGHSH and CDR2 as LQKENI. V lost 0 bases and J lost 1, with 10 bases in between. The CDR3 is 15 residues long. For the CDR3, the DNA is TGTGCCAGCTCACCACCGGGAGGCGGGTCCTACGAGCAGTACTTC. Its translation is CASSPPGGGSYEQYF.

The chain employs TRBV10-3 and TRBJ2-1, with 7 bases matching TRBD1. In germline, CDR1 is ENHRY, CDR2 SYGVKD. V trimming: 7 bases; J trimming: 0 bases; junction bases outside the gene matches: 6. The CDR3 loop spans 15 amino acids. DNA of the CDR3: TGTGCCATCAATCGGGACAGCAGCTCCTACAATGAGCAGTTCTTC. This encodes CAINRDSSSYNEQFF.

The rearrangement uses TRBV15 and TRBJ1-4; no reliable D call. This CDR3 contains 12 residues. Deletions cut 2 bases from V and 7 bases from J, with 5 bases between. Germline loops: CDR1 LNHNV, CDR2 YYDKDF (reference sequence). CDR3 region: CATSRPSEKLFF. CDR3 nucleotides: TGTGCCACCAGCAGACCATCTGAAAAACTGTTTTTT. The entire variable domain, with the rest obtained from reference TRBV15 and TRBJ1-4, is as follows: DAMVIQNPRYQVTQFGKPVTLSCSQTLNHNVMYWYQQKSSQAPKLLFHYYDKDFNNEADTPDNFQSRRPNTSFCFLDIRSPGLGDTAMYLCATSRPSEKLFFGSGTQLSVL.

The CDR3 spells CASREWDRASRTEAFF. The CDR3 DNA follows: TGTGCCAGCAGGGAATGGGACAGGGCGAGTCGGACTGAAGCTTTCTTT. J is TRBJ1-1 and V is TRBV2; 9 bases are shared with TRBD1. The CDR3 runs 16 residues. With 6 bases clipped from V and 5 bases from J, the junction kept 13 bases outside the gene matches. Germline V gene data show CDR1 as SNHLY and CDR2 as FYNNEI.

J is TRBJ1-3 and V is TRBV7-8; D gene unclear. This CDR3 region has 14 residues. The V and J ends lost 1 base and 2 bases respectively, with 6 bases between them. The germline V gene encodes CDR1 SGHVS and CDR2 FQNEAQ. Here the CDR3 reads CASSLDRTGNTIYF. CDR3 bases: TGTGCCAGCAGCTTAGACAGAACTGGAAACACCATATATTTT.

V usage is TRBV3-1 (or the pseudogene TRBV3-2) and J usage is TRBJ1-6, with D possibly TRBD1 on 5 matching bases. The CDR3 length is 13 residues. Looked up from germline, CDR1 is LGHDT and CDR2 is YNNKEL (reference sequence). V was trimmed by 4 bases and J by 9 bases, leaving 10 bases between them. The CDR3 region is CASSLYGGSPLHF. CDR3 coding DNA: TGTGCCAGCAGCCTATACGGGGGTTCACCCCTCCACTTT.

The chain employs TRBV19 and TRBJ2-7; 9 bases map to TRBD2. The CDR3 has 15 residues. Germline lookup yields CDR1 LNHDA and CDR2 SQIVND (reference sequence). Trimming took 3 bases from V and 2 from J; bases not matched to a gene: 5. The CDR3 here is CASSMVSGGTYEQYF. The CDR3 DNA reads as TGTGCCAGTAGTATGGTTAGCGGGGGTACCTACGAGCAGTACTTC.

This clone was detected only once. The chain employs TRBV19 and TRBJ1-5; TRBD1 is a possible D gene (6 bases). Trimming removed 6 bases at V and 6 bases at J, with 15 bases between. Germline V gene data show CDR1 as LNHDA and CDR2 as SQIVND (reference sequence). The CDR3 loop spans 14 amino acids. The CDR3 DNA reads as TGTGCCAGTAGAACAGGGTCGTGGAGTCAGCCCCAGCATTTT. Translated: CASRTGSWSQPQHF.

This clone has more than one count but fewer than ten. The gene calls are TRBV7-6 and TRBJ2-6; 8 bases align to TRBD1. Per germline, CDR1 SGHVS and CDR2 FNYEAQ. The CDR3 covers 17 residues. J was trimmed by 4 bases and V by 5 bases; bases with no gene match: 10. CDR3 coding DNA: TGTGCCAGCAGCCCTTTCGACAGGGGAGCAGGGGCCAACGTCCTGACTTTC. As protein: CASSPFDRGAGANVLTF.

This sequence joins TRBV28 and TRBJ2-4, with D unresolved. The germline CDR1 and CDR2 sequences are MDHEN and SYDVKM. V was shortened by 5 bases and J by 5 bases, with 16 bases between the two germline ends. The CDR3 is made up of 15 amino acids. The CDR3 loop reads CASSDSQIRQNIQYF. The CDR3 region has the DNA TGTGCCAGCAGTGACTCTCAAATACGCCAAAACATTCAGTACTTC.

In nucleotides, the CDR3 is TGTGCCAGCAGTTACGGGACAGCCCACGAGCAGTACTTC. Translation: CASSYGTAHEQYF. This chain links TRBV7-9 with TRBJ2-7, with 7 bases that match TRBD1. J was trimmed by 5 bases and V by 6 bases; bases with no gene match: 7. The CDR3 totals 13 residues. Germline loops: CDR1 SEHNR, CDR2 FQNEAQ (reference sequence).

In the case of this clone: Other DNA sequences in the sample encode the same CDR3. The chain is built from TRBV5-1 and TRBJ1-5; unclear D gene. This CDR3 contains 15 residues. CDR1 and CDR2 from the germline V gene are SGHRS and YFSETQ. V was trimmed by 0 bases and J by 0 bases, leaving 7 bases between them. This CDR3 reads CASSLDGYSNQPQHF. For the CDR3, the DNA is TGCGCCAGCAGCTTGGACGGGTATAGCAATCAGCCCCAGCATTTT.

The gene calls are TRBV6-5 and TRBJ2-3, with 9 positions matching TRBD2. CDR3 length: 15 residues. The ends lost 8 bases at V and 4 bases at J; junction bases unmatched: 10. Germline lookup yields CDR1 MNHEY and CDR2 SVGAGI. The CDR3 bases are TGTGCCAGCGCAAGCCCTAGCGGGGACTCAGATACGCAGTATTTT. Protein sequence: CASASPSGDSDTQYF.

The J gene is TRBJ2-1, the V gene TRBV6-6; TRBD1 is a possible D gene (6 bases). The germline V gene encodes CDR1 MNHNY and CDR2 SVGAGI (reference sequence). The CDR3 has 17 amino acids. The V gene lost 5 bases and the J gene lost 2 bases, with 19 bases spanning the gap. The CDR3 sequence: CASSPRALGAAYNEQFF. For the CDR3, the DNA is TGTGCCAGCAGTCCTAGGGCCTTGGGGGCGGCCTACAATGAGCAGTTCTTC.

The chain combines TRBV7-9 with TRBJ2-7, with unresolved D. CDR1 and CDR2 from the germline V gene are SEHNR and FQNEAQ (reference sequence). V was trimmed by 3 bases and J by 3 bases, leaving 3 bases between them. The CDR3 has 11 residues. DNA for the CDR3: TGTGCCAGCAGCTTCCTCTACGAGCAGTACTTC. Residues: CASSFLYEQYF. The full variable domain, in which reference TRBV7-9 and TRBJ2-7 provide the parts outside the CDR3, is DTGVSQNPRHKITKRGQNVTFRCDPISEHNRLYWYRQTLGQGPEFLTYFQNEAQLEKSRLLSDRFSAERPKGSFSTLEIQRTEQGDSAMYLCASSFLYEQYFGPGTRLTVT.

The chain carries TRBV7-9 and TRBJ1-1, with D possibly being TRBD1 (5 bases). The CDR3 extends over 13 amino acids. CDR1 and CDR2 (germline): SEHNR, FQNEAQ (reference sequence). V lost 5 bases and J lost 5, with 12 bases in between. CDR3 in DNA: TGTGCCAGCAGCGCCTCAGGGAAGACTGAAGCTTTCTTT. Its translation: CASSASGKTEAFF.

The chain uses TRBV5-1 and TRBJ2-7; possibly TRBD1 for D (5 bases). Per the germline V gene, CDR1 is SGHRS and CDR2 is YFSETQ. Trimming cost V 4 bases and J 7 bases, with 15 bases left between them. The CDR3 contains 13 residues. This CDR3 is CASSTQRPGEQYF. In nucleotides, the CDR3 is TGCGCCAGCAGCACCCAACGCCCAGGGGAGCAGTACTTC.

J is TRBJ1-1 and V is TRBV6-5, with D perhaps TRBD1 (5 bases). V shed 2 bases and J shed 0 bases, with 13 bases lying between them. CDR1 MNHEY and CDR2 SVGAGI come from the germline V gene. CDR3 size: 16 residues. The chain's CDR3 is CASSYRGAGMNTEAFF. CDR3 coding DNA: TGTGCCAGCAGTTACAGGGGCGCCGGCATGAACACTGAAGCTTTCTTT.

V gene TRBV6-5 combines with J gene TRBJ2-5; D is possibly TRBD1 (5 bases). This CDR3 comprises 13 residues. V was trimmed by 7 bases and J by 1 base, leaving 10 bases between them. CDR1 and CDR2 from the germline V gene are MNHEY and SVGAGI. Here the CDR3 DNA reads TGTGCCAGCACGGACATGACCCAAGAGACCCAGTACTTC. Translating gives CASTDMTQETQYF.

The rearrangement uses TRBV5-5 and TRBJ2-1, with 16 positions matching TRBD2. The ends lost 3 bases at V and 5 bases at J; junction bases unmatched: 8. There are 18 residues in the CDR3. Germline CDR1 and CDR2: SGHKS and YYEKEE (reference sequence). The CDR3 protein is CASSYTPGTSGRDNEQFF. CDR3 in DNA: TGTGCCAGCAGCTACACACCCGGGACTAGCGGGAGGGACAATGAGCAGTTCTTC.

This clone came up once. The chain combines TRBV29-1 with TRBJ2-3, with 10 positions matching TRBD2. V was pared by 6 bases and J by 5 bases, with 17 bases of the junction left unmatched. Germline lookup yields CDR1 SQVTM and CDR2 ANQGSEA. CDR3 length: 17 residues. The CDR3 DNA sequence: TGCAGCGTGTTCGGAGGGGGTAGCGGGGGGTATGTAGATACGCAGTATTTT. Its translation: CSVFGGGSGGYVDTQYF.

This clone was recorded only once. The J gene is TRBJ2-3, the V gene TRBV18, with 8 bases identical to TRBD2. This CDR3 comprises 15 residues. Germline V CDR1 and CDR2: KGHSH, LQKENI. V dropped 3 bases and J dropped 2; count of bases not matched to a gene: 4. CDR3 protein: CASSPGLGDTDTQYF. CDR3 in DNA: TGTGCCAGCTCACCGGGACTAGGAGACACAGATACGCAGTATTTT.

The chain uses TRBV27 and TRBJ2-3; 8 bases are a match to TRBD1. The CDR3 is made up of 15 amino acids. Germline V gene sequence: CDR1 MNHEY, CDR2 SMNVEV (reference sequence). J was trimmed by 4 bases and V by 7 bases; bases with no gene match: 10. The CDR3 region has the DNA TGTGCCAGCATTCCGCCCAACAGGGGGGCAGATACGCAGTATTTT. It specifies CASIPPNRGADTQYF.

V and J are TRBV4-2 and TRBJ1-6; D possibly corresponds to TRBD1 (6 bases). CDR3 size: 15 residues. Per germline, CDR1 LGHNA and CDR2 YNFKEQ. Trimming took off 4 bases at V and 9 bases at J, with 16 bases between the two ends. The CDR3 DNA reads as TGTGCCAGCAGCCCACGGGGGGGGACAAGTTCACCCCTCCACTTT. It encodes CASSPRGGTSSPLHF.

The chain links TRBV19 to TRBJ1-1, with D possibly matching TRBD1 (6 bases). V was clipped by 5 bases and J by 0 bases, with 13 bases between them. CDR3 length equals 15 residues. Germline assignment: CDR1 LNHDA and CDR2 SQIVND (reference sequence). CDR3 sequence reads: CASSAEQGLNTEAFF. DNA of the CDR3: TGTGCCAGTAGTGCTGAACAGGGCTTGAACACTGAAGCTTTCTTT.

This clone was seen only once. The J gene is TRBJ1-2, the V gene TRBV30; D might be TRBD1 (6 bases). The CDR3 extends over 12 amino acids. In germline, CDR1 is GTSNPN, CDR2 SVGIG (reference sequence). V dropped 8 bases and J dropped 9 bases, with 19 bases sitting between them. Written as DNA, the CDR3 is TGTGCCGCAGCGCTCGGGGGGGCAAGCTACACCTTC. This codes for CAAALGGASYTF.